The 25 T cell receptor beta chains given below trace back to one sample, sequenced in a study of control samples from healthy donors and cancer patients. Libraries were prepared by immunoSEQ multiplex PCR; TCRdb keeps only in-frame clonotypes and omits some of them. The repertoire has roughly 120,000 clones, around 89% of them found once; the top ten carry about 16%. Sequencing was performed on blood. The receptors come from a woman aged 50 to 60 in good health.

Turning to this clone: The same CDR3 arises from other DNA sequences in this sample as well. This chain uses TRBV19 with TRBJ1-2; 7 nucleotides align to TRBD1. From germline, CDR1 is LNHDA and CDR2 SQIVND (reference sequence). Germline trimming cut 3 bases from V and 6 bases from J; bases unmatched to any gene: 1. The CDR3 length is 12 residues. The CDR3 DNA is TGTGCCAGTAGTATGACAGGGCATGGCTACACCTTC. Amino acid sequence: CASSMTGHGYTF.

This sequence joins TRBV21-1 and TRBJ2-7; the table names TRBD2, a call not compared with the DNA. TRBV21-1 corresponds to a pseudogene. The CDR3 has 15 amino acids. The CDR3 region is CASSKAQRARYEQYV. The CDR3 coding sequence is TGTGCCAGCAGCAAAGCTCAGCGGGCCCGCTACGAGCAGTACGTC.

The chain employs TRBV12-5 and TRBJ2-2; D call uncertain. Germline V gene lookup returns CDR1 LGHNT and CDR2 FRNRAP. V lost 1 base and J 12 bases, leaving 6 bases between the germline ends. This CDR3 spans 11 amino acids. DNA for the CDR3: TGTGCTAGTGGTTTGGGGGTTAAGCTGTTTTTT. Its translation: CASGLGVKLFF.

The V call is TRBV2, the J call TRBJ1-1; the match to TRBD1 covers 7 bases. Trimming removed 11 bases from V and 1 base from J; junction bases left unmatched: 4. Germline V lookup: CDR1 SNHLY, CDR2 FYNNEI. This CDR3 spans 12 amino acids. CDR3 sequence reads: CACGQENTEAFF. For the CDR3, the DNA is TGTGCCTGCGGACAGGAGAACACTGAAGCTTTCTTT.

The chain recombines TRBV7-3 with TRBJ2-2; TRBD1 matches at 7 bases. J gave up 3 bases and V 4 bases, and 11 bases lay outside the gene matches. The CDR3 has 17 amino acids. From germline, CDR1 is SGHTA and CDR2 FQGTGA. The CDR3 here is CASSSIIRDSYTGELFF. CDR3 DNA: TGTGCCAGCAGCTCAATTATCCGGGACAGTTACACCGGGGAGCTGTTTTTT.

The gene calls are TRBV18 and TRBJ2-4; D possibly corresponds to TRBD1 (6 bases). Germline V gives CDR1 KGHSH, CDR2 LQKENI. The CDR3 extends over 16 amino acids. Trimming stripped 5 bases from V and 2 bases from J, with 16 bases between. Written as DNA, the CDR3 is TGTGCCAGCTCAGAGGACCTAGGGGGTTCCAAAAACATTCAGTACTTC. Residues: CASSEDLGGSKNIQYF.

The chain links TRBV7-8 to TRBJ2-3, with D possibly TRBD2 on 6 matching bases. CDR1 and CDR2 (germline): SGHVS, FQNEAQ. The CDR3 loop spans 16 amino acids. V was trimmed by 8 bases and J by 2 bases, leaving 20 bases between them. The CDR3 here is CASGLSGTSDTDTQYF. CDR3 coding DNA: TGTGCCAGCGGCCTATCCGGGACTTCCGACACAGATACGCAGTATTTT.

The V call is TRBV7-9, the J call TRBJ1-1, with D hard to call. Per the germline V gene, CDR1 is SEHNR and CDR2 is FQNEAQ (reference sequence). V was shortened by 0 bases and J by 0 bases, with 5 bases between the two germline ends. The CDR3 runs to 14 residues. The CDR3 loop reads CASSLAKMNTEAFF. The CDR3 nucleotides read TGTGCCAGCAGCTTAGCCAAGATGAACACTGAAGCTTTCTTT.

The genes are TRBV7-3 and TRBJ2-3; D is undetermined. The V and J ends lost 2 bases and 2 bases respectively, with 14 bases between them. The CDR3 runs to 16 residues. Looked up from germline, CDR1 is SGHTA and CDR2 is FQGTGA. The CDR3 DNA is TGTGCCAGCAGCTTACTGCCGGCTAGGATCACAGATACGCAGTATTTT. Translated, it gives CASSLLPARITDTQYF.

Only one count was recorded for this clone. V and J are TRBV3-1 (or the pseudogene TRBV3-2) and TRBJ2-3; D gene uncertain. Trimming removed 0 bases at V and 7 bases at J, with 11 bases between. CDR3 length equals 14 residues. The germline CDR1 and CDR2 sequences are LGHDT and YNNKEL (reference sequence). The CDR3 protein is CASSQDPDSYTQYF. The DNA of the CDR3 is TGTGCCAGCAGCCAAGATCCCGACTCTTATACGCAGTATTTT.

The V and J genes are TRBV6-1 and TRBJ2-5, with a tentative D call TRBD1 (5 bases). Trimming took 1 base from V and 2 from J, leaving 14 bases between them. Germline CDR1 and CDR2: MNHNS and SASEGT. This CDR3 contains 16 residues. CDR3: CASSEGRNAGQETQYF. The CDR3 bases are TGTGCCAGCAGTGAAGGCCGAAACGCAGGGCAAGAGACCCAGTACTTC.

The chain uses TRBV6-5 and TRBJ1-2; D is unclear. V lost 0 bases and J 3 bases, leaving 11 bases between the germline ends. CDR3 length: 15 amino acids. Per the germline V gene, CDR1 is MNHEY and CDR2 is SVGAGI. CDR3 in amino acids: CASSYSIGPYYGYTF. The CDR3 DNA reads as TGTGCCAGCAGTTACTCGATTGGCCCTTACTATGGCTACACCTTC.

The chain is built from TRBV15 and TRBJ1-5; D unclear. The length of the CDR3 is 14 residues. V was clipped by 3 bases and J by 0 bases, with 6 bases between them. The V gene's germline CDR1 is LNHNV and CDR2 YYDKDF (reference sequence). This CDR3 is CATSRDVSNQPQHF. The CDR3, as DNA: TGTGCCACCAGCAGGGACGTTAGCAATCAGCCCCAGCATTTT.

This clone was detected only once. The V gene is TRBV21-1, the J gene TRBJ2-7; the table's D call of TRBD2 was not tested on the DNA. TRBV21-1 is noted as a pseudogene. The CDR3 totals 18 residues. The CDR3 bases are TGTGCCAGCAGCAAACAATTCCTGGATCCTAGAGACTCCTACGAGCAGTACGTC. This sequence encodes CASSKQFLDPRDSYEQYV.

This rearrangement joins TRBV12-3 or TRBV12-4 to TRBJ1-2, with D unresolved. Trimming removed 6 bases from V and 0 bases from J, with 8 bases in between. This CDR3 is built from 13 residues. The CDR3 sequence: CASSLDSNYGYTF. DNA of the CDR3: TGTGCCAGCAGCCTAGATTCTAACTATGGCTACACCTTC.

CDR3 DNA sequence: TGTGCCAGCAGCTTATTAGCGGGGCTCTCCTACAATGAGCAGTTCTTC. Translated: CASSLLAGLSYNEQFF. The rearrangement uses TRBV7-8 and TRBJ2-1; TRBD2 agrees at 8 bases. Germline V CDR1 and CDR2: SGHVS, FQNEAQ. With 2 bases clipped from V and 0 bases from J, the junction kept 3 bases outside the gene matches. The CDR3 covers 16 residues.

The V and J genes are TRBV10-3 and TRBJ2-1; D is unresolved. V lost 2 bases, J lost 0 bases, and 11 bases lay in between. This CDR3 contains 16 residues. Germline values: CDR1 ENHRY, CDR2 SYGVKD. The CDR3 sequence is CAISEPRASSYNEQFF. In nucleotides, the CDR3 is TGTGCCATCAGTGAGCCCCGGGCGAGCTCCTACAATGAGCAGTTCTTC.

The rearrangement uses TRBV19 and TRBJ1-2; D may be TRBD1 (5 bases). CDR1 LNHDA and CDR2 SQIVND come from the germline V gene (reference sequence). The CDR3 loop spans 13 amino acids. V lost 4 bases, J lost 1 base, and 7 bases lay in between. In nucleotides, the CDR3 is TGTGCCAGTAGTACGACAGTTAACTATGGCTACACCTTC. The encoded protein is CASSTTVNYGYTF.

The V gene is TRBV5-1, the J gene TRBJ1-1, with a possible D match to TRBD1 (5 bases). Germline assignment: CDR1 SGHRS and CDR2 YFSETQ. The germline V and J ends were trimmed by 7 bases and 4 bases, with 14 bases remaining between them. The CDR3 runs to 13 residues. The CDR3 loop is CASSLWGSTEAFF. CDR3 bases: TGCGCCAGCTCCCTTTGGGGGTCCACTGAAGCTTTCTTT.

The J gene is TRBJ2-1, the V gene TRBV7-2; possibly TRBD1 or TRBD2 for D (5 bases each). The V end was cut by 3 bases, the J end by 8 bases, with 14 bases between. CDR3 length: 14 residues. Germline values: CDR1 SGHTA, CDR2 FQGNSA. The CDR3 bases are TGTGCCAGCAGCTTGGAATGGGGGACGGATGAGCAGTTCTTC. It codes for CASSLEWGTDEQFF.

The chain combines TRBV5-1 with TRBJ2-7, with D possibly TRBD1 on 5 matching bases. Germline V gives CDR1 SGHRS, CDR2 YFSETQ. The germline V and J ends were trimmed by 0 bases and 3 bases, with 7 bases remaining between them. This CDR3 region has 13 residues. The CDR3, as DNA: TGCGCCAGCAGCTTGGAACAGGTCTACGAGCAGTACTTC. It yields the protein CASSLEQVYEQYF.

The V gene is TRBV5-6, the J gene TRBJ1-1; D call uncertain. Deletions cut 6 bases from V and 0 bases from J, with 9 bases between. The CDR3 contains 13 residues. CDR1 and CDR2 (germline): SGHDT, YYEEEE. The CDR3, as DNA: TGTGCCAGCACCCCCAGCATGAACACTGAAGCTTTCTTT. Protein product: CASTPSMNTEAFF.

The chain is built from TRBV6-1 and TRBJ2-3; D gene ambiguous. There are 14 residues in the CDR3. Trimming pared 1 base from V and 4 bases from J, leaving 9 bases between. CDR1 MNHNS and CDR2 SASEGT come from the germline V gene. CDR3 sequence reads: CASSEGPEADTQYF. CDR3 in DNA: TGTGCCAGCAGTGAAGGTCCCGAGGCAGATACGCAGTATTTT.

The chain is built from TRBV18 and TRBJ1-1; D remains unclear. V was pared by 8 bases and J by 0 bases, with 10 bases between. The CDR3 spans 13 residues. Germline CDR1 reads KGHSH; CDR2 reads LQKENI. CDR3 sequence (DNA): TGTGCCAGCCGCGACGGTGTGAACACTGAAGCTTTCTTT. Its protein product is CASRDGVNTEAFF.

This clone was found once. The DNA for the CDR3 is TGCAGTGCTAGAGATCTGAACAAACTGTTTTTT. Translating it yields CSARDLNKLFF. The chain links TRBV20-1 to TRBJ1-4; D is uncertain. V was clipped by 0 bases and J by 11 bases, with 7 bases between them. Germline V CDR1 and CDR2: DFQATT, SNEGSKA (reference sequence). CDR3 length: 11 residues.